This T cell receptor (beta chain) was recorded in a study of blood T cell repertoires in COVID-19. Study as a whole: Samples representing acute and convalescent COVID-19 were sourced from the United States, Italy and Spain. Sources were T cells, B-cell-depleted T cells, or PBMCs; the material itself was cDNA or gDNA.

CDR1 and CDR2 from the germline V gene are SGHTA and FQGNSA. With V trimmed by 6 bases and J by 3 bases, 5 bases remained unmatched. This CDR3 spans 14 amino acids. In the original workflow: Cell counts per sample came from amplifying reference gene primers. Some clones are missing from TCRdb's copy, which holds only in-frame ones; the method was immunoSEQ multiplex PCR. V and J calls plus clone size are reproduced from that table; the DNA served to infer D and trimming. The sample lists just under 45,000 clones; roughly nine tenths were seen once. The sample was peripheral blood. The J gene is TRBJ2-1, the V gene TRBV7-2; TRBD2 agrees at 7 bases. The TCR was taken from a woman older than 75 in a cohort sampled during active or convalescent COVID-19. The CDR3: CASRRGSLYNEQFF. In nucleotides, the CDR3 is TGTGCCAGCAGGCGCGGGAGTCTCTACAATGAGCAGTTCTTC.